The source of this T cell receptor beta chain is a study of shared clonotypes between healthy human individuals. Whole-study context: Per donor, CD8 memory used one plate, CD8 naive used two, CD4 memory used three and CD4 naive used three. Study-wide results and caveats: The study sampled only blood, and tissue repertoires likely differ. Across a few donors, naive CD4 shared 5% to 6%, naive CD8 about 3.2%, memory CD4 roughly 2.2%, memory CD8 over 0.3%.

About this clone itself: Antigen specificity is unknown.

In the sorted-subset replicate PCRs, 200 ng DNA, 25,000 to 35,000 T cell genomes, was used. Sequencing was performed with immunoSEQ multiplex PCR; in TCRdb, only in-frame clones are kept and a portion is missing. Here the sample spans over 2 million clones, around 90% being singletons. This CDR3 comprises 11 residues. The germline CDR1 and CDR2 sequences are MDHEN and SYDVKM. Trimming removed 7 bases from V and 5 bases from J, with 9 bases in between. Source material: naive CD4+ T cells from PBMCs. Subset of the sample: CD45RA+ positively selected. V is TRBV28 and J is TRBJ2-7; possibly TRBD1 for D (5 bases). The origin of this receptor is a man aged 18 to 30 in good health. Some clones in this sample may be carry-over from other donors' samples. CDR3 in DNA: TGTGCCAGCACCAGGGCTAACGAGCAGTACTTC. This codes for CASTRANEQYF. Combining the CDR3 with reference TRBV28 and TRBJ2-7 gives the whole variable domain DVKVTQSSRYLVKRTGEKVFLECVQDMDHENMFWYRQDPGLGLRLIYFSYDVKMKEKGDIPEGYSVSREKKERFSLILESASTNQTSMYLCASTRANEQYFGPGTRLTVT.